The 25 T cell receptor beta chains listed next were all sequenced from one sample in a study of T cells in tuberculosis (dated by TCRdb to the late 2010s). Library creation used the immunoSEQ multiplex PCR assay. TCRdb's version of the immuneACCESS table is confined to in-frame rearrangements and falls short of the full clone set. An unresolved V gene accounts for under half of the shortfall where checked; the remainder is of unknown origin. The sample yields some 31,000 clones; approximately 85% were counted once. The top ten constitute around 5.2% of the sample. Read against the paper, the sample's time point label means: new active TB diagnosis, blood taken before or within 7 days of starting treatment. The source was PBMCs, collected at tuberculosis diagnosis. All receptors derive from an adult with tuberculosis.

In its sample, this clone was seen once. The CDR3 protein is CASSLQGQGRDEQFF. CDR3 sequence (DNA): TGCGCCAGCAGCTTGCAGGGACAGGGGAGGGATGAGCAGTTCTTC. The rearrangement links TRBV5-1 to TRBJ2-1; 10 bases agree with TRBD1. CDR1 is SGHRS and CDR2 is YFSETQ in the germline V gene. The CDR3 sequence is 15 residues long. Trimming removed 1 base from V and 8 bases from J; junction bases left unmatched: 6.

The chain has TRBV27 and TRBJ2-7; 7 bases are shared with TRBD1. The CDR3 sequence is 13 residues long. Germline CDR1 is MNHEY and CDR2 is SMNVEV (reference sequence). The V segment lost 5 bases and the J segment 2 bases; nucleotides outside the gene matches: 3. The CDR3 nucleotides read TGTGCCAGCAGTCTAGGGACAGCCTACGAGCAGTACTTC. It specifies CASSLGTAYEQYF.

CDR3: CASGSGAESYEQYF. In DNA, the CDR3 is TGTGCCAGTGGGAGCGGAGCAGAATCCTACGAGCAGTACTTC. The V call is TRBV19, the J call TRBJ2-7, with D tentatively TRBD2 (5 bases). The germline V and J ends were trimmed by 8 bases and 1 base, with 15 bases remaining between them. From germline, CDR1 is LNHDA and CDR2 SQIVND (reference sequence). The CDR3 has 14 residues.

The V gene is TRBV27, the J gene TRBJ2-7, with D perhaps matching TRBD2 (5 bases). The V gene's germline CDR1 is MNHEY and CDR2 SMNVEV (reference sequence). The CDR3 extends over 15 amino acids. Trimming pared 6 bases from V and 0 bases from J, leaving 15 bases between. This chain's CDR3 is CASSRDGISSYEQYF. DNA for the CDR3: TGTGCCAGCAGCCGCGACGGGATTAGCTCCTACGAGCAGTACTTC.

This clone was observed a handful of times. CDR3 region: CASSAWDSSYEQYF. DNA of the CDR3: TGTGCCAGCAGCGCCTGGGACAGCTCCTACGAGCAGTACTTC. The chain carries TRBV21-1 and TRBJ2-7; no DNA check was done on the table's D call, TRBD1. TRBV21-1 is deemed a pseudogene. The CDR3 has 14 residues.

CDR3 coding DNA: TGTGCCACCAGCAGAGGTCATACGGGTGGCACAGATACGCAGTATTTT. Translated, it gives CATSRGHTGGTDTQYF. The genes are TRBV15 and TRBJ2-3; no definite D call. Trimming stripped 1 base from V and 1 base from J, with 12 bases between. Germline V gene lookup returns CDR1 LNHNV and CDR2 YYDKDF (reference sequence). This CDR3 comprises 16 residues.

The J gene is TRBJ1-1, the V gene TRBV7-3; a weak D match, TRBD1 (5 bases). Between the trimmed V and J ends, which lost 5 bases and 5 bases, there was a span of 15 bases. The CDR3 has 14 residues. Germline V gene lookup returns CDR1 SGHTA and CDR2 FQGTGA. The CDR3: CASSPHPQGTEAFF. The CDR3 DNA reads TGTGCCAGCAGCCCCCATCCCCAGGGTACTGAAGCTTTCTTT.

V and J are TRBV10-3 and TRBJ2-7, with 10 bases identical to TRBD2. The CDR3 spans 15 residues. Germline CDR1 reads ENHRY; CDR2 reads SYGVKD. The J segment lost 7 bases and the V segment lost 4 bases, leaving 10 bases of the junction unmatched. The CDR3 coding sequence is TGTGCCATCAGTGGCCAGAGCGGGGGGGCGGAAGAGCAGTACTTC. Amino acids: CAISGQSGGAEEQYF.

The genes are TRBV7-2 and TRBJ2-4; 9 bases align to TRBD1. Germline trimming cut 3 bases from V and 1 base from J; bases unmatched to any gene: 4. Germline V gene data show CDR1 as SGHTA and CDR2 as FQGNSA. The CDR3 runs 16 residues. CDR3 amino acids: CASSLGTGLAKNIQYF. The CDR3 nucleotides are TGTGCCAGCAGCTTGGGGACAGGGCTGGCCAAAAACATTCAGTACTTC. Full variable domain (outside the CDR3, taken from reference TRBV7-2 and TRBJ2-4): GAGVSQSPSNKVTEKGKDVELRCDPISGHTALYWYRQSLGQGLEFLIYFQGNSAPDKSGLPSDRFSAERTGGSVSTLTIQRTQQEDSAVYLCASSLGTGLAKNIQYFGAGTRLSVL.

This sequence joins TRBV18 and TRBJ2-5; 14 nucleotides align to TRBD2. After removal of 4 bases from V and 5 bases from J, the junction contained 9 bases not matched to a gene. The CDR3 is 17 amino acids. Germline CDR1 KGHSH, CDR2 LQKENI. CDR3 nucleotide sequence: TGTGCCAGCTCACTTTGGACTAGCGGGAGGCTGGAGGAGACCCAGTACTTC. It translates to CASSLWTSGRLEETQYF.

V and J are TRBV9 and TRBJ2-5; TRBD2 matches at 7 bases. The CDR3 sequence is 14 residues long. The trim removed 3 bases at V and 5 bases at J, leaving 7 bases unmatched. CDR1 SGDLS and CDR2 YYNGEE come from the germline V gene. The CDR3 is CASSAGRREETQYF. The CDR3 DNA follows: TGTGCCAGCAGCGCCGGGAGGAGGGAGGAGACCCAGTACTTC.

This chain links TRBV18 with TRBJ2-7; TRBD2 agrees at 14 bases. This CDR3 comprises 15 residues. The V gene's germline CDR1 is KGHSH and CDR2 LQKENI. Germline trimming cut 3 bases from V and 6 bases from J; bases unmatched to any gene: 4. CDR3 sequence (DNA): TGTGCCAGCTCACCTGAGGGACTAGCGGGAGTCGAGCAGTACTTC. It specifies CASSPEGLAGVEQYF.

The chain recombines TRBV27 with TRBJ2-1; 13 nucleotides agree with TRBD2. The CDR3 runs to 16 residues. Germline CDR1 is MNHEY and CDR2 is SMNVEV (reference sequence). Trimming at V came to 5 bases and at J to 8 bases, leaving 9 bases not matched to a gene. DNA of the CDR3: TGTGCCAGCAGTCATCCCCAACTAGCGGGGGGGGATGAGCAGTTCTTC. Residues: CASSHPQLAGGDEQFF.

The V call is TRBV21-1, the J call TRBJ2-7; the table's D call TRBD1 went unverified against the DNA. TRBV21-1 is a known pseudogene. The CDR3 is 13 residues long. The CDR3 sequence is CASPYRGCYEQYF. As DNA, the CDR3 is TGTGCCAGCCCATACAGGGGGTGCTACGAGCAGTACTTC.

This clone was seen a handful of times. The chain recombines TRBV29-1 with TRBJ1-1; D is perhaps TRBD1 (5 bases). Germline values: CDR1 SQVTM, CDR2 ANQGSEA. V was shortened by 3 bases and J by 5 bases, with 16 bases between the two germline ends. The CDR3 extends over 14 amino acids. CDR3 bases: TGCAGCGTTGATGTCGGGGAGGGGCGGACTGAAGCTTTCTTT. Translation: CSVDVGEGRTEAFF.

The V and J genes are TRBV5-1 and TRBJ2-3, with 7 bases matching TRBD2. The CDR3 is 15 residues long. CDR1 and CDR2 from the germline V gene are SGHRS and YFSETQ. Trimming removed 3 bases from V and 1 base from J; junction bases left unmatched: 5. The DNA of the CDR3 is TGCGCCAGCAGCTCAAGACTAGCCGGCACAGATACGCAGTATTTT. Protein sequence: CASSSRLAGTDTQYF.

The chain has TRBV7-8 and TRBJ1-3; TRBD1 aligns across 7 bases. Germline V CDR1 and CDR2: SGHVS, FQNEAQ. Unmatched junction bases numbered 3, after V lost 1 base and J lost 3 bases. CDR3 length: 15 amino acids. The CDR3 reads CASSLGTGFGNTIYF. In DNA, the CDR3 is TGTGCCAGCAGCTTAGGGACAGGATTTGGAAACACCATATATTTT.

The chain employs TRBV5-5 and TRBJ1-3; 9 positions agree with TRBD1. CDR1 SGHKS and CDR2 YYEKEE come from the germline V gene (reference sequence). The length of the CDR3 is 14 residues. With V trimmed by 3 bases and J by 6 bases, 4 bases remained unmatched. CDR3 sequence: CASSWGQGSNTIYF. The CDR3 DNA is TGTGCCAGCAGCTGGGGACAGGGTTCAAACACCATATATTTT.

The chain is built from TRBV2 and TRBJ2-7; no firm D call. Looked up from germline, CDR1 is SNHLY and CDR2 is FYNNEI. Trimming left V 1 base short and J 6 bases short, with 7 bases between. The CDR3 is 12 residues long. The chain's CDR3 is CASSEGAPEQYF. CDR3 nucleotides: TGTGCCAGCAGTGAAGGGGCCCCCGAGCAGTACTTC. Variable domain in full (rest from reference TRBV2 and TRBJ2-7): EPEVTQTPSHQVTQMGQEVILRCVPISNHLYFYWYRQILGQKVEFLVSFYNNEISEKSEIFDDQFSVERPDGSNFTLKIRSTKLEDSAMYFCASSEGAPEQYFGPGTRLTVT.

Here the CDR3 reads CASSPLNSGNTEAFF. CDR3 sequence (DNA): TGTGCCAGCTCACCGCTTAATTCAGGGAACACTGAAGCTTTCTTT. The rearrangement joins TRBV18 to TRBJ1-1; no definite D call. CDR3 length: 15 residues. Trimming took off 3 bases at V and 1 base at J, with 12 bases between the two ends. The germline CDR1 and CDR2 sequences are KGHSH and LQKENI.

This chain joins TRBV5-4 and TRBJ2-7; 8 positions agree with TRBD2. J gave up 0 bases and V 3 bases, and 8 bases lay outside the gene matches. The CDR3 loop spans 16 amino acids. From germline, CDR1 is SGHNT and CDR2 YYREEE (reference sequence). CDR3 sequence: CASSSRTSLSSYEQYF. The CDR3 DNA reads as TGTGCCAGCAGCTCCCGGACTAGCCTTAGCTCCTACGAGCAGTACTTC.

The rearrangement joins TRBV14 to TRBJ2-7, with 7 bases identical to TRBD1. V trimming: 1 base; J trimming: 2 bases; junction bases outside the gene matches: 8. This CDR3 contains 16 residues. Germline values: CDR1 SGHDN, CDR2 FVKESK. The CDR3 here is CASSQVEAGGTYEQYF. In DNA form, the CDR3 reads TGTGCCAGCAGCCAAGTAGAGGCAGGGGGTACCTACGAGCAGTACTTC.

Here the CDR3 DNA reads TGTGCCAGCAGTGAGGGGAGGGAACAAGAGACCCAGTACTTC. Residues: CASSEGREQETQYF. The rearrangement links TRBV2 to TRBJ2-5; 7 bases line up with TRBD2. CDR3 length equals 14 residues. J was trimmed by 2 bases and V by 3 bases; bases with no gene match: 3. Germline V CDR1 and CDR2: SNHLY, FYNNEI.

V usage is TRBV14 and J usage is TRBJ2-7; 7 bases fit TRBD1. V was pared by 0 bases and J by 0 bases, with 5 bases of the junction left unmatched. The CDR3 sequence is 16 residues long. CDR1 is SGHDN and CDR2 is FVKESK in the germline V gene. The chain's CDR3 is CASSQETGIASYEQYF. CDR3 sequence (DNA): TGTGCCAGCAGCCAAGAGACAGGGATCGCCTCCTACGAGCAGTACTTC.

The gene calls are TRBV5-1 and TRBJ1-4; no reliable D call. Germline values: CDR1 SGHRS, CDR2 YFSETQ. V lost 1 base, J lost 4 bases, and 8 bases lay in between. The CDR3 runs 14 residues. The CDR3 protein is CASSLSGINEKLFF. In DNA, the CDR3 is TGCGCCAGCAGCTTGTCGGGGATTAATGAAAAACTGTTTTTT.